This T cell receptor (beta chain) stems from a study of T cells in Graves' hyperthyroidism and ophthalmopathy. Background on the study: Specimen type is peripheral blood, collected at initial diagnosis prior to any treatment.

Looked up from germline, CDR1 is SEHNR and CDR2 is FQNEAQ (reference sequence). The CDR3 totals 14 residues. V lost 3 bases and J lost 1, with 6 bases in between. Of note for this clonotype: Antigen unknown.

The study's findings and limits: Separation of ophthalmopathy from stable hyperthyroidism was achieved by a 13 V-J model. Most clonotypes expanded in thyroid above 0.001 were likewise present in blood.

Cells are PBMCs isolated from more than 8.5 ml of fresh blood. The investigators amplified TCR beta CDR3 regions from RNA transcripts. In the first-round RT-PCR of the TCR CDR3, the HTBI primer set was used. TCRdb re-called the multiplex PCR reads with MiXCR, one entry per CDR3 protein. The sample contains under 350,000 distinct CDR3 sequences, 17% of which appear only once. Sequenced input: blood. The V call is TRBV7-9, the J call TRBJ2-2, with D hard to call. The clonotype was recovered from a woman aged 55-75 years with Graves' ophthalmopathy. The chain's CDR3 is CASSFNRNTGELFF. DNA of the CDR3: TGTGCCAGCAGCTTTAACAGGAACACCGGGGAGCTGTTTTTT. The complete variable domain, with remaining parts taken from reference TRBV7-9 and TRBJ2-2, reads DTGVSQNPRHKITKRGQNVTFRCDPISEHNRLYWYRQTLGQGPEFLTYFQNEAQLEKSRLLSDRFSAERPKGSFSTLEIQRTEQGDSAMYLCASSFNRNTGELFFGEGSRLTVL.